Below, 2 T cell receptor beta chains from the same sample are listed, as sequenced in a study of shared clonotypes between healthy human individuals (dated by TCRdb to 2019 to 2021). Library method: the immunoSEQ multiplex PCR assay. TCRdb carries this immuneACCESS record with in-frame sequences only. Its versions omit some clonotypes, under half of them owing to an unresolved V gene in the studies checked, with the rest unexplained. Recorded for this sample are 400,000 to 600,000 clones; over 60% of them occurred a single time. Under 15% of the sample is held by the ten biggest clonotypes. The sequenced material came from PBMCs. The receptors originated from a woman in her thirties or forties in good health. Some clones in this sample may be carry-over from other donors' samples.

J is TRBJ2-1 and V is TRBV30, with D tentatively TRBD1 (5 bases). Germline V lookup: CDR1 GTSNPN, CDR2 SVGIG (reference sequence). Deletions cut 6 bases from V and 9 bases from J, with 18 bases between. The CDR3 sequence is 13 residues long. In DNA form, the CDR3 reads TGTGCCTGTAGTAGTCTTACCCAGGGTGAGCAGTTCTTC. Translation gives CACSSLTQGEQFF.

This chain connects TRBV27 to TRBJ2-6; 9 positions agree with TRBD1. J gave up 2 bases and V 5 bases, and 13 bases lay outside the gene matches. The V gene's germline CDR1 is MNHEY and CDR2 SMNVEV (reference sequence). The CDR3 has 19 amino acids. CDR3: CASSPGTGPMGTGANVLTF. The DNA of the CDR3 is TGTGCCAGCAGTCCGGGGACAGGGCCCATGGGAACTGGGGCCAACGTCCTGACTTTC.